The 5 T cell receptor beta chains below were found in one sample sequenced in a study of blood T cell repertoires in COVID-19. TCRdb's copy holds only in-frame clones and misses some; the assay was immunoSEQ multiplex PCR. Among about 270,000 clones listed, more than 75% were seen once. The sample taken for sequencing was PBMCs or T cells enriched from blood (not recorded which). These receptors were obtained from a young man who had recovered from COVID-19.

The chain has TRBV18 and TRBJ1-6, with no clear D. The CDR3 has 15 amino acids. Germline CDR1 is KGHSH and CDR2 is LQKENI. V was shortened by 4 bases and J by 5 bases, with 12 bases between the two germline ends. CDR3 DNA sequence: TGTGCCAGCTCACTAGCCTGGGAGCATAATTCACCCCTCCACTTT. Amino acid sequence: CASSLAWEHNSPLHF.

The gene calls are TRBV27 and TRBJ1-6, with TRBD1 as a possible D gene (5 bases). Trimming took off 10 bases at V and 14 bases at J, with 15 bases between the two ends. The germline CDR1 and CDR2 sequences are MNHEY and SMNVEV (reference sequence). The CDR3 totals 11 residues. The CDR3 sequence is CATSDTGALHF. CDR3 in DNA: TGTGCCACATCAGACACGGGGGCCCTCCACTTT.

The chain combines TRBV10-3 with TRBJ2-1; D not resolved. There are 14 residues in the CDR3. V lost 8 bases and J lost 5, with 16 bases in between. CDR1 and CDR2 from the germline V gene are ENHRY and SYGVKD. The CDR3 coding sequence is TGTGCCATCTCCCTAGAGGTTGTTGACAATGAGCAGTTCTTC. Its translation: CAISLEVVDNEQFF.

The V gene is TRBV9, the J gene TRBJ2-1, with D perhaps TRBD2 (5 bases). Germline V CDR1 and CDR2: SGDLS, YYNGEE. The CDR3 extends over 16 amino acids. Trimming took off 1 base at V and 8 bases at J, with 19 bases between the two ends. The CDR3 is CASSVTFGLEGYEQFF. DNA for the CDR3: TGTGCCAGCAGCGTAACGTTTGGGCTAGAGGGTTATGAGCAGTTCTTC. The full variable domain, its missing parts supplied by reference TRBV9 and TRBJ2-1, is DSGVTQTPKHLITATGQRVTLRCSPRSGDLSVYWYQQSLDQGLQFLIQYYNGEERAKGNILERFSAQQFPDLHSELNLSSLELGDSALYFCASSVTFGLEGYEQFFGPGTRLTVL.

CDR3 DNA sequence: TGTGCCAGCAGCATGGGGGGGGGAGAGACCCAGTACTTC. Protein product: CASSMGGGETQYF. The genes are TRBV7-2 and TRBJ2-5; 7 bases agree with TRBD2. The CDR3 contains 13 residues. The germline CDR1 and CDR2 sequences are SGHTA and FQGNSA. V was clipped by 5 bases and J by 4 bases; unmatched bases: 4.